This T cell receptor (beta chain) derives from a study of cytomegalovirus exposure and HLA in healthy donors. Study information: The roughly 110 validation repertoires were reported in a later analysis to have been generated on the same platform as the roughly 680 first-cohort repertoires.

Some clones are missing from TCRdb's copy, which holds only in-frame ones; the method was immunoSEQ multiplex PCR. The sample holds about 180,000 clones; approximately 87% are singletons and the top ten take approximately 1.5%. The sequence came from a woman under 40 in good health and CMV-seronegative. The sequenced material came from PBMCs.

The CDR3 bases are TGCGCCAGCGACCACGGACAGGGTTTCGTCGGGAACACTGAAGCTTTCTTT. As protein: CASDHGQGFVGNTEAFF. J is TRBJ1-1 and V is TRBV10-2; TRBD1 matches 8 bases. CDR1 is WSHSY, CDR2 SAAADI, per germline. J gave up 1 base and V 8 bases, and 15 bases lay outside the gene matches. The CDR3 length is 17 residues.